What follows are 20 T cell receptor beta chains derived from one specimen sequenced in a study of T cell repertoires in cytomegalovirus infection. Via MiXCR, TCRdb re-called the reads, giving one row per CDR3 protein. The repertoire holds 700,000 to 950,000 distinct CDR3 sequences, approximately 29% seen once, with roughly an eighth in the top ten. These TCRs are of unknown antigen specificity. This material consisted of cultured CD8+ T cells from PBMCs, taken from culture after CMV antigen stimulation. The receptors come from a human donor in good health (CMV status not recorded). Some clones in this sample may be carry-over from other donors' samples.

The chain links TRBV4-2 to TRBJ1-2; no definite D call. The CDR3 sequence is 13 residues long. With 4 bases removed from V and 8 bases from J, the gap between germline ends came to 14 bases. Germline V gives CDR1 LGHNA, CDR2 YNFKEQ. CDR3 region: CASSLSGQPGYTF. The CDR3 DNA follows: TGTGCCAGCAGCCTCTCCGGTCAACCGGGCTACACCTTC.

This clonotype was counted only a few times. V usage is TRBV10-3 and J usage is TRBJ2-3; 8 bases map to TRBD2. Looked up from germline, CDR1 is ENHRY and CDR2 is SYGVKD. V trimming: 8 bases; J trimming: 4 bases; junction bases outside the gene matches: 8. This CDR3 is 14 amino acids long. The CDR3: CAISGLEISDTQYF. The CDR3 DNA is TGTGCCATCTCGGGACTAGAGATTTCAGATACGCAGTATTTT.

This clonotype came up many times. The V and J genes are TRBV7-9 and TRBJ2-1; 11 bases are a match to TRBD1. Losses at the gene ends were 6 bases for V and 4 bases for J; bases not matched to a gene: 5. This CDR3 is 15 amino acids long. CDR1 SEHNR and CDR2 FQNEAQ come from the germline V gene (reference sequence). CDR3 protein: CASSFRDRGYNEQFF. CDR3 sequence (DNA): TGTGCCAGCAGTTTCCGGGACAGGGGGTACAATGAGCAGTTCTTC. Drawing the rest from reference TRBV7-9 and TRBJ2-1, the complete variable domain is DTGVSQNPRHKITKRGQNVTFRCDPISEHNRLYWYRQTLGQGPEFLTYFQNEAQLEKSRLLSDRFSAERPKGSFSTLEIQRTEQGDSAMYLCASSFRDRGYNEQFFGPGTRLTVL.

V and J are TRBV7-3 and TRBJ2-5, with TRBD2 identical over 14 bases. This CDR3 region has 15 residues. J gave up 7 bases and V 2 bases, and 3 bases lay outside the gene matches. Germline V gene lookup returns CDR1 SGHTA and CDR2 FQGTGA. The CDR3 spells CASSLAGTSGGTQYF. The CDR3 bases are TGTGCCAGCAGCTTAGCCGGGACTAGCGGGGGGACCCAGTACTTC.

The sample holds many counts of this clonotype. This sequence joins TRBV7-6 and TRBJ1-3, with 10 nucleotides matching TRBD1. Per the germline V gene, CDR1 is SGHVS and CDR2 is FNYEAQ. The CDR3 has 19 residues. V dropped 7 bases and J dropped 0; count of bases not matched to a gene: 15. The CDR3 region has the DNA TGTGCCAGCACTACGCAGGGACAGGGGACAATAAGCTCTGGAAACACCATATATTTT. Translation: CASTTQGQGTISSGNTIYF.

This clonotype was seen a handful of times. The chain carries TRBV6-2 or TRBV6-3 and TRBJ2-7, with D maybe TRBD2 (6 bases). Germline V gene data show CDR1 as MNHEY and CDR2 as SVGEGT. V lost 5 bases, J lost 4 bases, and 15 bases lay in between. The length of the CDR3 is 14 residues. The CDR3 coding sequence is TGTGCCAGCAGTCCCCGGGAGTGGGGATACGAGCAGTACGTC. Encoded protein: CASSPREWGYEQYV.

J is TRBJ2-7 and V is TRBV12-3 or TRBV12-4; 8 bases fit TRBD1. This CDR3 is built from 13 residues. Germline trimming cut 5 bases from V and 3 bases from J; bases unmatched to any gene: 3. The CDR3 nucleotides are TGTGCCAGCAGTCAAGGGACAGGCTACGAGCAGTACGTC. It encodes CASSQGTGYEQYV.

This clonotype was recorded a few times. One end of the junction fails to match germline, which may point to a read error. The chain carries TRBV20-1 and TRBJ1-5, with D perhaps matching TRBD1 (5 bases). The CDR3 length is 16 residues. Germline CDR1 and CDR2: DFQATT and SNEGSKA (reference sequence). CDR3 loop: CSARDFGGGSNQPQHF. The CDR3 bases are TGCAGTGCCAGAGATTTCGGGGGTGGAAGCAATCAGCCCCAGCATTTT.

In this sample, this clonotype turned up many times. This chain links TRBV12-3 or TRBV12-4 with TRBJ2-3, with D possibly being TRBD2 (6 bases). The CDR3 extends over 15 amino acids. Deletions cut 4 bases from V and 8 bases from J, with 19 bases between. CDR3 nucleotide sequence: TGTGCCAGCAGTTCCCTTGGCGGGGAAATGGGTACGCAGTATTTT. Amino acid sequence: CASSSLGGEMGTQYF.

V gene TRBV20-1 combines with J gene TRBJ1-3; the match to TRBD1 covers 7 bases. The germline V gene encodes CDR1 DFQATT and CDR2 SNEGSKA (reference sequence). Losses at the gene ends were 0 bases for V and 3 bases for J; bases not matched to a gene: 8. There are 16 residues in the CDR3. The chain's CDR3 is CSARDYTGAIGNTIYF. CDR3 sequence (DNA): TGCAGTGCTAGAGACTACACAGGGGCGATTGGAAACACCATATATTTT.

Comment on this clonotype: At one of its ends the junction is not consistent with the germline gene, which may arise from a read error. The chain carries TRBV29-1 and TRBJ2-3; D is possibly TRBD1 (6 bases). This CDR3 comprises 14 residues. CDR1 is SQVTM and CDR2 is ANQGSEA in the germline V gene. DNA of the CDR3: TGCAGCGTTGAAGGGGTCAGGGAGACAGGTACGCAGTATTTT. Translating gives CSVEGVRETGTQYF.

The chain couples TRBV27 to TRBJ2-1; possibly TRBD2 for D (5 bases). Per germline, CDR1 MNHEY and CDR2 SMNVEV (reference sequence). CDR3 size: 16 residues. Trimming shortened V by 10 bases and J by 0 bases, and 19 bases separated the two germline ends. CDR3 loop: CANTLNGGNSYNEQFF. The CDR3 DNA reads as TGTGCCAACACCCTGAATGGAGGCAACTCCTACAATGAGCAGTTCTTC.

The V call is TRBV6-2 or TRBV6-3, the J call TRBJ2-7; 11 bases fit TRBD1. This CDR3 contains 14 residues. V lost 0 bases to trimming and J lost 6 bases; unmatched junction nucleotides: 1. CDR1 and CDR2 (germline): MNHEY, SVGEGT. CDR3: CASSYSGTGGEQYV. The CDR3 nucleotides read TGTGCCAGCAGTTACTCGGGGACAGGGGGCGAGCAGTACGTC.

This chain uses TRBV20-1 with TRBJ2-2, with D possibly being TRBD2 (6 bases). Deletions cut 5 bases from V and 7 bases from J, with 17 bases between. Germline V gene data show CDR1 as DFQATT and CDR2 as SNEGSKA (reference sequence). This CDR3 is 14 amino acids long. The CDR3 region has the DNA TGCAGTGCTCATGAGGAGGGTCTCTACGGGGAGCTGTTTTTT. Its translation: CSAHEEGLYGELFF.

For the CDR3, the DNA is TGTGCCAGCAGTTACGGAGCGGCCGCAGTAATCAACACAGATACGCAGTATTTT. This gives the protein CASSYGAAAVINTDTQYF. The chain has TRBV6-5 and TRBJ2-3; perhaps TRBD2 as D (5 bases). Trimming removed 2 bases at V and 2 bases at J, with 20 bases between. From germline, CDR1 is MNHEY and CDR2 SVGAGI. This CDR3 contains 18 residues.

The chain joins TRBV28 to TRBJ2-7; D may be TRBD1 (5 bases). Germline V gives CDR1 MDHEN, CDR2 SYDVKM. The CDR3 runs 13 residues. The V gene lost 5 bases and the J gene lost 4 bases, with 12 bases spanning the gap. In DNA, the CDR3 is TGTGCCAGCAGTCCACACAGGCTTTACGAGCAGTACGTC. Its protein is CASSPHRLYEQYV.

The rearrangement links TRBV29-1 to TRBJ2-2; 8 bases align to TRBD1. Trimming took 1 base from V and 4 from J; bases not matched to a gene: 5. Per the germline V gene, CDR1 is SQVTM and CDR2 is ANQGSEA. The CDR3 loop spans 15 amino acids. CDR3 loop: CSVEGWDRTTGELFF. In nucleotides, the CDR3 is TGCAGCGTTGAAGGTTGGGACAGGACCACCGGGGAGCTGTTTTTT.

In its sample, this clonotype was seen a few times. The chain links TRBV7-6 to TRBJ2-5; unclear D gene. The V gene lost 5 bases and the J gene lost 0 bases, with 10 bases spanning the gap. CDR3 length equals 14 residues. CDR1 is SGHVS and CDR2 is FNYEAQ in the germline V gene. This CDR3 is CASSEERYQETQYF. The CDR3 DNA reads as TGTGCCAGCAGCGAGGAGAGGTACCAAGAGACCCAGTACTTC.

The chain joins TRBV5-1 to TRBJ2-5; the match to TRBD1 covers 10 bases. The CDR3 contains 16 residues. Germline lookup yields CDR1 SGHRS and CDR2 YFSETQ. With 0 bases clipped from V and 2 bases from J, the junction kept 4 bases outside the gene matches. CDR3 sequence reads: CASSLEGTGAQETQYF. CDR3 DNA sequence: TGCGCCAGCAGCTTGGAGGGGACAGGGGCGCAAGAGACCCAGTACTTC.

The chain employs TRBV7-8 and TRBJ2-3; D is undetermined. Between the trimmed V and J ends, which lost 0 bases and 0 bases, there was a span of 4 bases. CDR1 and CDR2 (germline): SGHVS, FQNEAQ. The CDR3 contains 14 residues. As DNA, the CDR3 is TGTGCCAGCAGCTTAGCAATCAGCACAGATACGCAGTATTTT. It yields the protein CASSLAISTDTQYF.